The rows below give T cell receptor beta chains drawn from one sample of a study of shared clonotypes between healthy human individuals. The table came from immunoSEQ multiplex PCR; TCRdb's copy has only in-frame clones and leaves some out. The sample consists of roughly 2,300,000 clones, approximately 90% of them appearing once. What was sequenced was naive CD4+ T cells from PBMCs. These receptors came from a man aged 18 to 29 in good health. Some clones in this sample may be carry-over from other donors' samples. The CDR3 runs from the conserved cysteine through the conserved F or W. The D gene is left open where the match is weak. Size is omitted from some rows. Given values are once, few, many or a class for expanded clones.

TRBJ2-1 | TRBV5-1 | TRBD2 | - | CASSPILAGGLNNEQFF | TGCGCCAGCAGCCCGATCCTAGCGGGAGGACTCAACAATGAGCAGTTCTTC
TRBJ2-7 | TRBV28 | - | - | CASSLKREQYF | TGTGCCAGCAGCCTGAAGCGCGAGCAGTACTTC
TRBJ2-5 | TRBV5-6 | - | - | CASSPTPGETQYF | TGTGCCAGCAGCCCCACCCCCGGCGAGACCCAGTACTTC
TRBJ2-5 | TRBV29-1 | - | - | CSVRNRGETQYF | TGCAGCGTGAGAAACAGAGGGGAGACCCAGTACTTC
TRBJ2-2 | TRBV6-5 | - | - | CASSYSYTGELFF | TGTGCCAGCAGTTACTCGTACACCGGGGAGCTGTTTTTT
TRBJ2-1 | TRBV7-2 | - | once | CASSLIGASEVYNEQFF | TGTGCCAGCAGCTTAATCGGCGCGTCTGAGGTATACAATGAGCAGTTCTTC
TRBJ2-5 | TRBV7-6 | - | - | CASSPSKETQYF | TGTGCCAGCAGCCCGTCTAAAGAGACCCAGTACTTC
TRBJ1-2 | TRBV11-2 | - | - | CASSLVREVKGPGGGYTF | TGTGCCAGCAGCTTAGTTCGGGAGGTGAAGGGGCCTGGAGGGGGCTACACCTTC
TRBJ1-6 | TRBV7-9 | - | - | CASSLWVSGGNSPLHF | TGTGCCAGCAGCTTATGGGTATCGGGGGGTAATTCACCCCTCCACTTT
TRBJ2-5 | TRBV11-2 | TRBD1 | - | CASSLIVQSGQGARETQYF | TGTGCCAGCAGCTTAATTGTGCAGTCGGGACAGGGTGCCCGAGAGACCCAGTACTTC
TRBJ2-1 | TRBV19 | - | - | CASTILGRSSYNEQFF | TGTGCCAGTACCATACTCGGCCGGAGCTCCTACAATGAGCAGTTCTTC
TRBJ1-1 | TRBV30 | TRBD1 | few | CAWDRERGEAFF | TGTGCCTGGGACAGGGAACGCGGTGAAGCTTTCTTT
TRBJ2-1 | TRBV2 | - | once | CASSTQTEGEQFF | TGTGCCAGCAGTACTCAAACTGAAGGAGAGCAGTTCTTC
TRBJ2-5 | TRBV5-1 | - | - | CASSLAGAGETQYF | TGCGCCAGCAGCTTGGCTGGCGCTGGAGAGACCCAGTACTTC
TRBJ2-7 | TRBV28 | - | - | CASTRGWAETYEQYF | TGTGCCAGCACCCGAGGTTGGGCAGAGACCTACGAGCAGTACTTC
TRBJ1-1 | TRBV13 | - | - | CASSRRMNTEAFF | TGTGCCAGCAGCCGCCGGATGAACACTGAAGCTTTCTTT
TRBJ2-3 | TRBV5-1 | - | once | CASSWGSSGGADTQYF | TGCGCCAGCAGCTGGGGCTCTTCCGGGGGCGCAGATACGCAGTATTTT
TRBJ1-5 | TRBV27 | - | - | CASMRSGVALPQHF | TGTGCCAGCATGCGATCAGGGGTCGCCCTCCCCCAGCATTTT
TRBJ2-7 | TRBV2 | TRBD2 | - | CASSEAHGRAFTEEYF | TGTGCCAGCAGTGAAGCGCATGGGAGGGCTTTTACCGAAGAGTACTTC
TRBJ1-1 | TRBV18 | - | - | CASSRDPGGDTEAFF | TGTGCCAGCTCGCGCGACCCGGGGGGAGACACTGAAGCTTTCTTT
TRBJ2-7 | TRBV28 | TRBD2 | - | CASSLPRLAETYEQYF | TGTGCCAGCAGTTTACCAAGACTAGCGGAAACCTACGAGCAGTACTTC
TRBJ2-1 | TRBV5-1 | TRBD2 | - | CASSPGLAGAVEQFF | TGCGCCAGCAGCCCAGGACTAGCGGGAGCAGTTGAGCAGTTCTTC
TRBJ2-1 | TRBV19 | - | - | CASSIARLARAYNEQFF | TGTGCCAGTAGTATAGCAAGGCTAGCCCGTGCCTACAATGAGCAGTTCTTC